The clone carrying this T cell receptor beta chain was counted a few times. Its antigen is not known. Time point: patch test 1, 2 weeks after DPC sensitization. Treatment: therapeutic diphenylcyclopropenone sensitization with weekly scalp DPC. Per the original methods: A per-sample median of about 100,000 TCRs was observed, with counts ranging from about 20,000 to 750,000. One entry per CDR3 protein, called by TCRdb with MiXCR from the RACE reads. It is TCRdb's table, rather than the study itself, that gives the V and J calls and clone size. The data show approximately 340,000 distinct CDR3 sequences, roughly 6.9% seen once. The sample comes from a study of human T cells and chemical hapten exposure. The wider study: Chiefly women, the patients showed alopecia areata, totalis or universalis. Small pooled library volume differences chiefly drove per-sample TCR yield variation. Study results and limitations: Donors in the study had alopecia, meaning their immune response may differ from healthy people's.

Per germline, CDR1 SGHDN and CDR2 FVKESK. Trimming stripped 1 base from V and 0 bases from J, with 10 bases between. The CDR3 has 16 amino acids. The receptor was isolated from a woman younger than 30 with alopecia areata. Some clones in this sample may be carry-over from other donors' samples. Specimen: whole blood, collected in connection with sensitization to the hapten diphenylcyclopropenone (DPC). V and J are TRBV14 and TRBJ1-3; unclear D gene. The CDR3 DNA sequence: TGTGCCAGCAGCCAAGTGGCAGGCTCCTCTGGAAACACCATATATTTT. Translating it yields CASSQVAGSSGNTIYF.